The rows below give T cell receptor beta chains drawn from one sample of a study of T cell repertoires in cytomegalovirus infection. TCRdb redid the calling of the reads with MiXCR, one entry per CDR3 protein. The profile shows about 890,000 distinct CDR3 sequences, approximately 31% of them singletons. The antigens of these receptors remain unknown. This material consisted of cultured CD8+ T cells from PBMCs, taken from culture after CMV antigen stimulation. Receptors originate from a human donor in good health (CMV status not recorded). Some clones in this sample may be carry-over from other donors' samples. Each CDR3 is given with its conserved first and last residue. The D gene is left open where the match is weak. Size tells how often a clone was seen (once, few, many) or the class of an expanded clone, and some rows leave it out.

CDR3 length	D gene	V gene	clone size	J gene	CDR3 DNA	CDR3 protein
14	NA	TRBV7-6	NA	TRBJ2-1	TGTGTCGGAGAGGAGGGGGACACCTACAATGAGCAGTTCTTC	CVGEEGDTYNEQFF
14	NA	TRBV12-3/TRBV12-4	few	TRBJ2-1	TGTGCCAGCAGTCCGTGGGCCGGGATGGATGAGCAGTTCTTC	CASSPWAGMDEQFF
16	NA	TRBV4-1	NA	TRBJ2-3	TGCGCCAGCAGCCACCGAAAGCGGGGACACACAGATACGCAGTATTTT	CASSHRKRGHTDTQYF
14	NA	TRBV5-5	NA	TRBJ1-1	TGTGCCAGCAGCCCCGGTTGGGGGATTCCTGAAGCTTTCTTT	CASSPGWGIPEAFF
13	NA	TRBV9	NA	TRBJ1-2	TGTGCCAGCGGGGTCAGGGATGGGTATGGCTACACCTTC	CASGVRDGYGYTF
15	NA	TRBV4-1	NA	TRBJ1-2	TGCGCCAGCAGCCAAGGACCCATAGGAGACTATGGCTACACCTTC	CASSQGPIGDYGYTF
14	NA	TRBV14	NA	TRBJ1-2	TGTGCCAGCAGCCCCAGTGGCAGCGTATATGGCTACACCTTC	CASSPSGSVYGYTF
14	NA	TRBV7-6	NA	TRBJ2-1	TGTGCCAGCAGCTTTTTAACCCCAGACAATGAGCAGTTCTTC	CASSFLTPDNEQFF
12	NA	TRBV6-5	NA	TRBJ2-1	TGTGCCAGCAGTTACCCCACAACGAGGTGGTTCTTC	CASSYPTTRWFF
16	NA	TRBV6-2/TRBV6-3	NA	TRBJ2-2	TGTGCCAGCAGTTGGGGAAGGGCCAGGGACACCGGGGAGCTGTTTTTT	CASSWGRARDTGELFF
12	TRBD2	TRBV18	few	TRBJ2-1	TGTGCCAGCTCACCACTAGCGGGGGTAGGGTTCTTC	CASSPLAGVGFF